The 10 T cell receptor beta chains presented below share a single source sample, sequenced in a study of beta chain features in type 1 diabetes. Sequenced material consisted of expressed TCRB transcripts (all of the isolated RNA was reverse transcribed). The table came from immunoSEQ multiplex PCR; TCRdb's copy has only in-frame clones and leaves some out. The data hold about 210,000 clones, with 9.5% to 13% observed a single time. The sequencing input was central memory CD4+ T cells from blood. Every receptor here comes from a man younger than 35 in good health.

This clone occurred a few times. The chain has TRBV7-3 and TRBJ2-1; D might be TRBD2 (5 bases). Germline V CDR1 and CDR2: SGHTA, FQGTGA. The CDR3 spans 15 residues. The ends were cut back, 6 bases at V and 4 bases at J, with 16 bases in the middle. The CDR3 DNA sequence: TGTGCCAGCAGTCAGAGCGGAAGTCTTTACAATGAGCAGTTCTTC. Translating it yields CASSQSGSLYNEQFF.

This clone appeared a few times. The chain is built from TRBV10-3 and TRBJ2-7; no firm D call. The CDR3 has 14 amino acids. The germline V gene encodes CDR1 ENHRY and CDR2 SYGVKD. The V end was cut by 6 bases, the J end by 1 base, with 13 bases between. CDR3 DNA: TGTGCCATCAGGAGGATGAAGGAGTCCTACGAGCAGTACTTC. Residues: CAIRRMKESYEQYF.

This clone was counted between two and nine times. The chain is built from TRBV7-9 and TRBJ2-3; no clear D. The length of the CDR3 is 15 residues. The V gene lost 1 base and the J gene lost 4 bases, with 12 bases spanning the gap. Germline V CDR1 and CDR2: SEHNR, FQNEAQ (reference sequence). The CDR3 spells CASSLVGFSADTQYF. In nucleotides, the CDR3 is TGTGCCAGCAGCTTAGTAGGGTTCTCAGCAGATACGCAGTATTTT.

The chain links TRBV6-5 to TRBJ2-2; D remains unclear. The CDR3 totals 11 residues. Trimming removed 6 bases at V and 7 bases at J, with 6 bases between. Per the germline V gene, CDR1 is MNHEY and CDR2 is SVGAGI. CDR3 amino acids: CASSLVGELFF. The CDR3 nucleotides are TGTGCCAGCAGCCTCGTCGGGGAGCTGTTTTTT.

The chain carries TRBV5-3 and TRBJ2-7; TRBD1 matches 8 bases. TRBV5-3 is labeled an ORF, and its function is uncertain. The CDR3 contains 19 residues. After removal of 6 bases from V and 3 bases from J, the junction contained 23 bases not matched to a gene. CDR3: CARTPSENCRDRTYYEQYF. The CDR3 bases are TGTGCCAGAACACCCTCCGAGAACTGCCGGGACAGGACCTACTACGAGCAGTACTTC.

This clone was picked up many times. V usage is TRBV2 and J usage is TRBJ2-3; 9 nucleotides agree with TRBD1. The CDR3 covers 16 residues. Germline CDR1 and CDR2: SNHLY and FYNNEI. Trimming at V came to 7 bases and at J to 6 bases, leaving 14 bases not matched to a gene. CDR3 region: CASKGARTGATDTQYF. The CDR3 DNA follows: TGTGCCAGCAAGGGGGCTAGGACAGGGGCGACCGATACGCAGTATTTT.

The CDR3: CASSQDSYNLLQEGDTEAFF. DNA for the CDR3: TGTGCCAGCAGCCAAGATTCTTACAACTTGTTACAGGAGGGGGACACTGAAGCTTTCTTT. The chain uses TRBV4-2 and TRBJ1-1; D may be TRBD1 (6 bases). The V and J ends lost 0 bases and 3 bases respectively, with 26 bases between them. The CDR3 extends over 20 amino acids. Germline CDR1 is LGHNA and CDR2 is YNFKEQ.

This clone has just a few counts. This chain's CDR3 is CAWGALQETQYF. For the CDR3, the DNA is TGTGCCTGGGGGGCCCTACAAGAGACCCAGTACTTC. This sequence joins TRBV30 and TRBJ2-5, with a tentative D call TRBD1 (5 bases). The CDR3 is 12 amino acids. In germline, CDR1 is GTSNPN, CDR2 SVGIG (reference sequence). Between the trimmed V and J ends, which lost 5 bases and 2 bases, there was a span of 9 bases.

This clone was detected only a few times. J is TRBJ2-7 and V is TRBV25-1; 8 bases map to TRBD1. CDR1 and CDR2 from the germline V gene are MGHDK and SYGVNS. The CDR3 is 14 amino acids. V was clipped by 8 bases and J by 2 bases; unmatched bases: 8. The CDR3 loop reads CASPPRTGPYEQYF. The CDR3, as DNA: TGTGCCAGCCCGCCCAGGACAGGGCCCTACGAGCAGTACTTC.

This clone has only a few counts. One junction end disagrees with the germline gene, perhaps due to a read error. The chain uses TRBV6-6 and TRBJ2-1, with 8 bases matching TRBD2. Germline V gene sequence: CDR1 MNHNY, CDR2 SVGAGI (reference sequence). CDR3 size: 14 residues. The CDR3 protein is CASRDSGSYDEQFF. CDR3 nucleotide sequence: TGTGCCAGCAGGGACAGCGGGAGCTACGATGAGCAGTTCTTC.